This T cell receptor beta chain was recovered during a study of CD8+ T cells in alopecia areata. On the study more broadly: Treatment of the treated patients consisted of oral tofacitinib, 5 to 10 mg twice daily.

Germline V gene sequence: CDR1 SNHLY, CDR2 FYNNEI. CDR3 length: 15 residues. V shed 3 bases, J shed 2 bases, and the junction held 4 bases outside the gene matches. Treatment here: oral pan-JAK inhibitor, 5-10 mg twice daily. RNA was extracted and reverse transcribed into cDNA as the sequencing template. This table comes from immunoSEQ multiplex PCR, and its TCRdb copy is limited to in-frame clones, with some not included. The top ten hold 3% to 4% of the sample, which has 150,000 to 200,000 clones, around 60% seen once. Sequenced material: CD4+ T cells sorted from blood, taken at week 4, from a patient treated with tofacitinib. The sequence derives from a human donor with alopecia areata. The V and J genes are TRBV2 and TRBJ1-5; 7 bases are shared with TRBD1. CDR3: CASSDARGGNQPQHF. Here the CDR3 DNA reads TGTGCCAGCAGTGACGCCAGGGGGGGCAATCAGCCCCAGCATTTT.